The 4 T cell receptor beta chains below all came from one sample that was sequenced in a study of blood T cell repertoires in COVID-19. Only in-frame clones appear in the TCRdb table, and some are missing; sequencing was by immunoSEQ multiplex PCR. The sample yields roughly 39,000 clones, approximately 85% seen once. The specimen sequenced was peripheral blood. Source of these receptors: a human donor in a cohort sampled during active COVID-19.

The V and J genes are TRBV20-1 and TRBJ2-7; 9 bases are shared with TRBD1. The CDR3 length is 15 residues. From germline, CDR1 is DFQATT and CDR2 SNEGSKA (reference sequence). Germline trimming cut 3 bases from V and 5 bases from J; bases unmatched to any gene: 11. This CDR3 reads CSASSLGQGNHEQYF. Written as DNA, the CDR3 is TGCAGTGCTAGTAGCCTTGGACAGGGGAATCACGAGCAGTACTTC.

The V call is TRBV24-1, the J call TRBJ2-1, with 9 positions matching TRBD1. CDR1 is KGHDR, CDR2 SFDVKD, per germline. The ends lost 4 bases at V and 4 bases at J; junction bases unmatched: 4. The CDR3 spans 15 residues. The CDR3 protein is CATSEGQGRYNEQFF. The CDR3 DNA reads as TGTGCCACCAGTGAAGGACAGGGGAGGTACAATGAGCAGTTCTTC.

This chain joins TRBV7-8 and TRBJ1-5; no clear D gene. V was pared by 1 base and J by 1 base, with 11 bases between. The CDR3 is made up of 16 amino acids. Germline V gene data show CDR1 as SGHVS and CDR2 as FQNEAQ. CDR3 DNA: TGTGCCAGCAGCTTAGGGGAGCGGCTCAGCAATCAGCCCCAGCATTTT. Translating gives CASSLGERLSNQPQHF. The variable domain in full, completed from reference TRBV7-8 and TRBJ1-5, reads GAGVSQSPRYKVAKRGQDVALRCDPISGHVSLFWYQQALGQGPEFLTYFQNEAQLDKSGLPSDRFFAERPEGSVSTLKIQRTQQEDSAVYLCASSLGERLSNQPQHFGDGTRLSIL.

CDR3 amino acids: CASGLPSGTGRNTIYF. DNA of the CDR3: TGTGCTAGTGGTTTGCCCTCCGGGACAGGGAGGAACACCATATATTTT. The chain joins TRBV12-5 to TRBJ1-3, with 9 bases identical to TRBD1. CDR3 length: 16 residues. CDR1 and CDR2 (germline): LGHNT, FRNRAP. Trimming cost V 2 bases and J 7 bases; bases outside gene matches: 9.